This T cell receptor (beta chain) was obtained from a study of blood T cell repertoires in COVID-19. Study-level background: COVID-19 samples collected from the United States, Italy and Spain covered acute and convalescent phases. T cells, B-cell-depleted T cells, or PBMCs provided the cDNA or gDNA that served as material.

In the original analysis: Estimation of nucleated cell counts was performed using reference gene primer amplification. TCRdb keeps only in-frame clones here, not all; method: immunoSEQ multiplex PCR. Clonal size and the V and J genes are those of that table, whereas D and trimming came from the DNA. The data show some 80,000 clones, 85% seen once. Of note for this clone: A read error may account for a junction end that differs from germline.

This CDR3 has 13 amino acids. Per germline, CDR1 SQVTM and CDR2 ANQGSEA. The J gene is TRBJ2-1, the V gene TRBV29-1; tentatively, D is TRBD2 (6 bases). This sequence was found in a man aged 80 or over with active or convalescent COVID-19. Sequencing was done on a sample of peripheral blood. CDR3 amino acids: CSVEGTWGNEQFF. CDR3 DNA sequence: TGCAGCGTAGAAGGGACTTGGGGCAATGAGCAGTTCTTC.